Sequencing of this TCR beta chain was carried out in a study of response to subunit inactivated influenza vaccine. Study-wide results and limits: The authors put forward the suggestion that each seasonal influenza vaccination may bring in only a limited number of new T cells.

This clonotype was detected a few times. Its matching antigen is unknown. Trimming pared 2 bases from V and 2 bases from J, leaving 9 bases between. This CDR3 spans 14 amino acids. Germline CDR1 ENHRY, CDR2 SYGVKD. Via MiXCR, TCRdb re-called the RT-PCR reads, giving one row per CDR3 protein. The sample contains 500,000 or so distinct CDR3 sequences, approximately 16% of which appear only once. The sample was CD4+ T cells sorted from PBMCs, taken approximately 25 months after vaccination. The V gene is TRBV10-3, the J gene TRBJ2-5; TRBD1 is a possible D gene (5 bases). This receptor was obtained from a man between 50 and 69 years old who received an inactivated influenza vaccine. The CDR3 loop is CAISEARAQETQYF. DNA for the CDR3: TGTGCCATCAGTGAGGCCAGGGCACAAGAGACCCAGTACTTC.